These 14 T cell receptor beta chains came from one sample sequenced in a study of blood T cell repertoires in COVID-19. Profiling relied on immunoSEQ multiplex PCR, and the TCRdb table lists in-frame clones only, not all of them. The table shows roughly 290,000 clones, with 75% to 90% occurring only once. Sequenced material: peripheral blood. The receptors derive from a man aged 25-40 years with acute or convalescent COVID-19.

J is TRBJ1-4 and V is TRBV6-5; 7 positions match TRBD1. CDR3 length equals 15 residues. Unmatched junction bases numbered 6, after V lost 5 bases and J lost 3 bases. Per germline, CDR1 MNHEY and CDR2 SVGAGI. This CDR3 reads CASSRNRGPNEKLFF. In DNA, the CDR3 is TGTGCCAGCAGTAGAAACAGGGGACCTAATGAAAAACTGTTTTTT.

This clone was picked up one time. This chain uses TRBV28 with TRBJ2-1; 9 nucleotides agree with TRBD2. CDR1 and CDR2 (germline): MDHEN, SYDVKM. The CDR3 totals 16 residues. J was trimmed by 8 bases and V by 4 bases; bases with no gene match: 12. CDR3 sequence (DNA): TGTGCCAGCAGTTCCCATAGCGGGAGAAAGGAAGATGAGCAGTTCTTC. Translated, it gives CASSSHSGRKEDEQFF.

The V and J genes are TRBV15 and TRBJ1-4; D remains unclear. The CDR3 spans 15 residues. The V gene lost 0 bases and the J gene lost 7 bases, with 12 bases spanning the gap. Germline V gene lookup returns CDR1 LNHNV and CDR2 YYDKDF (reference sequence). The DNA for the CDR3 is TGTGCCACCAGCAGAGATGGTGGCAGTTTTGAAAAACTGTTTTTT. Amino acids: CATSRDGGSFEKLFF.

The chain links TRBV5-1 to TRBJ2-3; D not resolved. The CDR3 runs 11 residues. Germline V CDR1 and CDR2: SGHRS, YFSETQ. Trimming took off 4 bases at V and 7 bases at J, with 7 bases between the two ends. CDR3 in amino acids: CASSEENTQYF. The CDR3 DNA sequence: TGCGCCAGCAGCGAGGAGAATACGCAGTATTTT.

This chain links TRBV6-5 with TRBJ2-7, with D tentatively TRBD1 (6 bases). From germline, CDR1 is MNHEY and CDR2 SVGAGI. Trimming removed 8 bases from V and 6 bases from J, with 20 bases in between. The CDR3 runs 14 residues. CDR3 residues: CASLGGTGSREQYF. CDR3 in DNA: TGTGCCAGCCTTGGTGGAACAGGGAGTCGCGAGCAGTACTTC.

The V and J genes are TRBV12-5 and TRBJ1-5; 12 nucleotides align to TRBD1. The V segment lost 5 bases and the J segment 1 base; nucleotides outside the gene matches: 3. Per germline, CDR1 LGHNT and CDR2 FRNRAP. The CDR3 length is 16 residues. The CDR3 loop is CASGRGQGASNQPQHF. The CDR3 region has the DNA TGTGCTAGTGGTAGGGGACAGGGGGCGAGCAATCAGCCCCAGCATTTT.

The chain has TRBV5-4 and TRBJ1-2; no clear D. Trimming removed 4 bases at V and 4 bases at J, with 20 bases between. The germline gives CDR1 SGHNT, CDR2 YYREEE (reference sequence). The CDR3 contains 16 residues. The CDR3 DNA follows: TGTGCCAGCAGCCCGGAGGGTGACGGAACCACCTATGGCTACACCTTC. Translated: CASSPEGDGTTYGYTF.

The genes are TRBV5-8 and TRBJ2-1; D perhaps matches TRBD1 (6 bases). Germline values: CDR1 SGHTS, CDR2 YDEGEE. V lost 0 bases, J lost 3 bases, and 16 bases lay in between. The CDR3 covers 17 residues. The CDR3 region is CASSLGGRGVIYNEQFF. The CDR3 DNA sequence: TGTGCCAGCAGCTTGGGGGGGCGAGGGGTAATCTACAATGAGCAGTTCTTC.

The CDR3 DNA sequence: TGTGCCAGTAGTCTCCAAGTCCTGCGGAGTACAACTAATGAAAAACTGTTTTTT. This gives the protein CASSLQVLRSTTNEKLFF. The chain has TRBV19 and TRBJ1-4; D is unresolved. The germline V gene has CDR1 LNHDA and CDR2 SQIVND (reference sequence). The CDR3 totals 18 residues. V lost 5 bases to trimming and J lost 0 bases, with 19 bases between them.

The V and J genes are TRBV30 and TRBJ2-1; 9 bases agree with TRBD2. J lost 8 bases, V lost 4 bases, and 9 bases had no gene match. The germline gives CDR1 GTSNPN, CDR2 SVGIG (reference sequence). CDR3 length: 14 residues. The CDR3 sequence is CAWKRKSGGHEQFF. The DNA of the CDR3 is TGTGCCTGGAAACGAAAGAGCGGGGGGCATGAGCAGTTCTTC.

The CDR3 bases are TGTGCCAGCAGGACGCGCGTAGCAACCTACGAGCAGTACTTC. Translating it yields CASRTRVATYEQYF. V usage is TRBV28 and J usage is TRBJ2-7; no reliable D call. The CDR3 is 14 amino acids. V dropped 6 bases and J dropped 2 bases, with 14 bases sitting between them. Germline lookup yields CDR1 MDHEN and CDR2 SYDVKM.

This chain links TRBV18 with TRBJ2-5; tentatively, D is TRBD2 (5 bases). Germline assignment: CDR1 KGHSH and CDR2 LQKENI. Between the trimmed V and J ends, which lost 4 bases and 1 base, there was a span of 7 bases. The CDR3 is made up of 13 amino acids. CDR3 DNA: TGTGCCAGCTCACTCCGGGGCCAAGAGACCCAGTACTTC. Translated, it gives CASSLRGQETQYF.

J is TRBJ2-7 and V is TRBV30, with 8 bases lining up with TRBD2. Germline V lookup: CDR1 GTSNPN, CDR2 SVGIG (reference sequence). This CDR3 is built from 14 residues. After removal of 4 bases from V and 6 bases from J, the junction contained 11 bases not matched to a gene. For the CDR3, the DNA is TGTGCCTGGACTTATGGCGGGGGGAAGATCGAGCAGTACTTC. This translates into CAWTYGGGKIEQYF.

J is TRBJ2-7 and V is TRBV18; TRBD1 is a possible D gene (6 bases). Germline V gives CDR1 KGHSH, CDR2 LQKENI. The CDR3 has 13 residues. Trimming pared 5 bases from V and 3 bases from J, leaving 11 bases between. DNA for the CDR3: TGTGCCAGCTCAAGGGACACATACTACGAGCAGTACTTC. Translating it yields CASSRDTYYEQYF. The whole variable domain, remainder taken from reference TRBV18 and TRBJ2-7, is NAGVMQNPRHLVRRRGQEARLRCSPMKGHSHVYWYRQLPEEGLKFMVYLQKENIIDESGMPKERFSAEFPKEGPSILRIQQVVRGDSAAYFCASSRDTYYEQYFGPGTRLTVT.